One and the same sample provided the 7 T cell receptor beta chains below, sequenced in a study of blood T cell repertoires in COVID-19. Assay: immunoSEQ multiplex PCR; the TCRdb copy retains only in-frame clones and omits some. This table has roughly 240,000 clones, about 90% appearing once. Sequencing was done on a sample of PBMCs or T cells enriched from blood (not recorded which). These receptors were collected from a man between 45 and 60 years old who had been exposed to COVID-19.

About this clone itself: A read error may account for a junction end that differs from germline. This chain links TRBV29-1 with TRBJ1-4; 7 bases map to TRBD1. Germline V gene lookup returns CDR1 SQVTM and CDR2 ANQGSEA. The CDR3 contains 13 residues. The CDR3 DNA is TGCAGCGTTAAAGACAGGGTAGAAGAAAAACTGTTTTTT. Its translation is CSVKDRVEEKLFF.

The CDR3 DNA sequence: TGTGCCAGCAGTGTCTCCAGTAACAATCAGCCCCAGCATTTT. As protein: CASSVSSNNQPQHF. J is TRBJ1-5 and V is TRBV6-4; D gene uncertain. This CDR3 is built from 14 residues. Germline CDR1 MRHNA, CDR2 SNTAGT. The V and J ends lost 4 bases and 3 bases respectively, with 10 bases between them.

Only one count was recorded for this clone. V and J are TRBV11-2 and TRBJ1-2; D is possibly TRBD1 (5 bases). This CDR3 is built from 15 residues. Trimming pared 5 bases from V and 3 bases from J, leaving 16 bases between. Germline CDR1 is SGHAT and CDR2 is FQNNGV. CDR3 coding DNA: TGTGCCAGCAGCCCGTTGAGAGACAGCGACTATGGCTACACCTTC. It specifies CASSPLRDSDYGYTF.

For the CDR3, the DNA is TGCGCCAGCAAGGGGGGGGACAGGTTTGGCACAGATACGCAGTATTTT. Translated: CASKGGDRFGTDTQYF. This chain uses TRBV5-1 with TRBJ2-3, with D perhaps TRBD1 (8 bases). The germline V and J ends were trimmed by 6 bases and 1 base, with 18 bases remaining between them. The V gene's germline CDR1 is SGHRS and CDR2 YFSETQ. There are 16 residues in the CDR3. The full variable domain, rest sourced from reference TRBV5-1 and TRBJ2-3, is KAGVTQTPRYLIKTRGQQVTLSCSPISGHRSVSWYQQTPGQGLQFLFEYFSETQRNKGNFPGRFSGRQFSNSRSEMNVSTLELGDSALYLCASKGGDRFGTDTQYFGPGTRLTVL.

This chain links TRBV3-1 (or the pseudogene TRBV3-2) with TRBJ1-1, with D possibly TRBD1 on 6 matching bases. Germline CDR1 and CDR2: LGHDT and YNNKEL (reference sequence). This CDR3 has 20 amino acids. The V end was cut by 1 base, the J end by 1 base, with 25 bases between. CDR3 amino acids: CASSQGVSSLGTPQNTEAFF. As DNA, the CDR3 is TGTGCCAGCAGCCAAGGGGTGAGTAGCCTGGGGACACCTCAGAACACTGAAGCTTTCTTT.

The chain joins TRBV2 to TRBJ2-7; D uncertain. The germline V gene has CDR1 SNHLY and CDR2 FYNNEI. This CDR3 contains 13 residues. V dropped 3 bases and J dropped 3 bases, with 9 bases sitting between them. Here the CDR3 reads CASSDSVVYEQYF. The CDR3 DNA sequence: TGTGCCAGCAGTGATTCAGTGGTCTACGAGCAGTACTTC.

The sample holds one count of this clone. The genes are TRBV6-6 and TRBJ2-7; D unresolved. The CDR3 length is 13 residues. Trimming took off 2 bases at V and 2 bases at J, with 7 bases between the two ends. CDR1 and CDR2 from the germline V gene are MNHNY and SVGAGI (reference sequence). CDR3 loop: CASSYGGPYEQYF. CDR3 in DNA: TGTGCCAGCAGTTACGGCGGCCCCTACGAGCAGTACTTC.